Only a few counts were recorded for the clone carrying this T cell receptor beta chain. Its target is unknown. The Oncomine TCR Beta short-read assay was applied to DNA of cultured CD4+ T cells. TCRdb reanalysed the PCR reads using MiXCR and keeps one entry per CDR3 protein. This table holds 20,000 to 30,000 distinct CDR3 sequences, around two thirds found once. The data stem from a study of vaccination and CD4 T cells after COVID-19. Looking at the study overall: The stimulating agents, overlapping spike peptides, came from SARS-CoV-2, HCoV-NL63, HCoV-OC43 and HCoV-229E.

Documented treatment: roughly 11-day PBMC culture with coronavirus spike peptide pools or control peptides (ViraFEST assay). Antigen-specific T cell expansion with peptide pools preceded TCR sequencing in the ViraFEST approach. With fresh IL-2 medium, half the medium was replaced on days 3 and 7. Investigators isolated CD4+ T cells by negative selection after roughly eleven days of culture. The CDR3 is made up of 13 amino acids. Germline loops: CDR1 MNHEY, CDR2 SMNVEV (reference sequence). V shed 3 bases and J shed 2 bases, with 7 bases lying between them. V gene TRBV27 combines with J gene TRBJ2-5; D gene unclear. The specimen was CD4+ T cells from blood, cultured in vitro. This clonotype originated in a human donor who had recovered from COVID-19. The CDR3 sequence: CASSFNTQETQYF. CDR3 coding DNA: TGTGCCAGCAGTTTTAACACACAAGAGACCCAGTACTTC.